This T cell receptor beta chain was recorded in a study of cytomegalovirus exposure and HLA in healthy donors. Study results and limitations: Most TCR sequences were seen very rarely across donors, but some public TCRs occurred in many.

After removal of 4 bases from V and 3 bases from J, the junction contained 3 bases not matched to a gene. This CDR3 is built from 16 residues. CDR1 and CDR2 (germline): LNHDA, SQIVND (reference sequence). The assay was immunoSEQ multiplex PCR, and TCRdb's table has in-frame clones only and misses some. The sample has 140,000 or so clones; just over 90% are singletons. In the case of this clone: The antigen is not known.

The chain carries TRBV19 and TRBJ2-1, with 13 bases fitting TRBD2. Sequencing was done on a sample of PBMCs. This TCR derives from a young man in good health and CMV-seronegative. The CDR3 DNA reads as TGTGCCAGTAGTAAAGGGACTAGCGGGATCTACAATGAGCAGTTCTTC. The encoded protein is CASSKGTSGIYNEQFF.